The 7 T cell receptor beta chains in this list originate from one sample, sequenced in a study of T cells in Graves' hyperthyroidism and ophthalmopathy. Amplified TCR beta CDR3 regions derived from RNA transcripts. The HTBI primer set was used in a first-round RT-PCR of the TCR CDR3. One entry per CDR3 protein, called by TCRdb with MiXCR from the multiplex PCR reads. This sample has around 600,000 distinct CDR3 sequences, with 14% found just once. Sequencing was done on a sample of blood. These receptor sequences come from a woman in her 50s with Graves' ophthalmopathy.

There are a few counts of this clonotype. This chain uses TRBV19 with TRBJ1-5, with 7 bases identical to TRBD1. V lost 5 bases and J lost 3; bases outside the gene matches: 1. The germline CDR1 and CDR2 sequences are LNHDA and SQIVND (reference sequence). This CDR3 has 13 residues. The CDR3 protein is CASSDRANQPQHF. The CDR3 nucleotides are TGTGCCAGTAGTGACAGGGCCAATCAGCCCCAGCATTTT.

The chain is built from TRBV2 and TRBJ1-1; D unresolved. This CDR3 spans 13 amino acids. The V gene lost 6 bases and the J gene lost 2 bases, with 10 bases spanning the gap. The germline CDR1 and CDR2 sequences are SNHLY and FYNNEI. The CDR3 DNA is TGTGCCAGCAGATCCAACATAAACACTGAAGCTTTCTTT. It encodes CASRSNINTEAFF. Filled out from reference TRBV2 and TRBJ1-1, the complete variable domain reads EPEVTQTPSHQVTQMGQEVILRCVPISNHLYFYWYRQILGQKVEFLVSFYNNEISEKSEIFDDQFSVERPDGSNFTLKIRSTKLEDSAMYFCASRSNINTEAFFGQGTRLTVV.

This clonotype was recorded a few times. The rearrangement uses TRBV4-3 and TRBJ2-1; 8 bases line up with TRBD1. The CDR3 is 17 amino acids. The ends lost 0 bases at V and 2 bases at J; junction bases unmatched: 6. The germline V gene has CDR1 LGHNA and CDR2 YSLEER. In DNA, the CDR3 is TGCGCCAGCAGCCAAGACAGGGGGCGGGTACCCTACAATGAGCAGTTCTTC. Amino acid sequence: CASSQDRGRVPYNEQFF.

This clonotype came up many times. This chain links TRBV30 with TRBJ1-2; perhaps TRBD1 as D (6 bases). Germline loops: CDR1 GTSNPN, CDR2 SVGIG (reference sequence). The V and J ends lost 0 bases and 5 bases respectively, with 16 bases between them. This CDR3 has 15 residues. The CDR3 sequence is CAWSVIRGGGYGYTF. In nucleotides, the CDR3 is TGTGCCTGGAGTGTAATAAGGGGGGGCGGGTATGGCTACACCTTC.

This clonotype turned up a few times. This chain connects TRBV14 to TRBJ2-1, with 15 positions matching TRBD2. Losses at the gene ends were 4 bases for V and 7 bases for J; bases not matched to a gene: 5. The CDR3 has 16 residues. The V gene's germline CDR1 is SGHDN and CDR2 FVKESK. The DNA for the CDR3 is TGTGCCAGCAGCCGGACTAGCGGGAGGGCTTGGAATGAGCAGTTCTTC. The encoded protein is CASSRTSGRAWNEQFF.

This clonotype was recorded many times. The chain combines TRBV3-1 with TRBJ2-1, with D unresolved. Trimming removed 1 base from V and 7 bases from J, with 8 bases in between. The CDR3 is 13 residues long. In germline, CDR1 is LGHDT, CDR2 YNNKEL (reference sequence). For the CDR3, the DNA is TGTGCCAGCAGCCAAGTCCTGGGGAATGAGCAGTTCTTC. Protein sequence: CASSQVLGNEQFF.

The sample holds many counts of this clonotype. The chain couples TRBV6-2 or TRBV6-3 to TRBJ2-2, with TRBD2 matching 12 bases. After removal of 0 bases from V and 5 bases from J, the junction contained 7 bases not matched to a gene. Germline V gene sequence: CDR1 MNHEY, CDR2 SVGEGT. This CDR3 has 18 amino acids. The CDR3 is CASSYSLAGGPSTGELFF. In DNA, the CDR3 is TGTGCCAGCAGTTACTCGCTAGCGGGAGGGCCGTCTACCGGGGAGCTGTTTTTT.